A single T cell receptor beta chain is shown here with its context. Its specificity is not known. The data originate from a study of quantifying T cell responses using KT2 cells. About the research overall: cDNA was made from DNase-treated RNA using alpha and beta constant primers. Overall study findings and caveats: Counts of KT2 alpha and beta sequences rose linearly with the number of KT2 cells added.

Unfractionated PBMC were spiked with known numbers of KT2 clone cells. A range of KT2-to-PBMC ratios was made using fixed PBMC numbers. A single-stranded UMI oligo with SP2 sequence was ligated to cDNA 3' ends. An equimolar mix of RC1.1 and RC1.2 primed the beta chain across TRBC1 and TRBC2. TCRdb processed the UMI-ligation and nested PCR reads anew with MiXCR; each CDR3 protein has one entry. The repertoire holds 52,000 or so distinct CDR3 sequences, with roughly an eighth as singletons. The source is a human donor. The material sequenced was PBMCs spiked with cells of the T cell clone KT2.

CDR3 region: CASSYRRDSLYGYTF. Here the CDR3 DNA reads TGTGCCAGCAGTTACAGACGAGACAGTCTCTATGGCTACACCTTC. The chain combines TRBV6-5 with TRBJ1-2, with a weak D call TRBD1 (5 bases). There are 15 residues in the CDR3. V was shortened by 2 bases and J by 4 bases, with 14 bases between the two germline ends. Germline CDR1 and CDR2: MNHEY and SVGAGI.